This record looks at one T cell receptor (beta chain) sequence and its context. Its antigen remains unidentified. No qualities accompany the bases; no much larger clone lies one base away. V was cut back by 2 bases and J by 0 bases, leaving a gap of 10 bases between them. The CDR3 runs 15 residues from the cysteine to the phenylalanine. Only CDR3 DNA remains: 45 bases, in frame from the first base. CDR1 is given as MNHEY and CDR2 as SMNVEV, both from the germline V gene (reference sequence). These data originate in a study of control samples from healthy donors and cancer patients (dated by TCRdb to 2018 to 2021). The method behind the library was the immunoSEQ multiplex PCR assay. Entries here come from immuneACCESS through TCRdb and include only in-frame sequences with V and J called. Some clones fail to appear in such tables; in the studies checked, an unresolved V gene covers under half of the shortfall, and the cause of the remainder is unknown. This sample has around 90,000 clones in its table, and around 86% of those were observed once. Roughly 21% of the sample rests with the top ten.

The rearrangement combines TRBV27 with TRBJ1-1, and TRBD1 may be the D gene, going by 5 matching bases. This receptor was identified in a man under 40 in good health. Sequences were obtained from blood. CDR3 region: CASSLEGAMNTEAFF. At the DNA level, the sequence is TGTGCCAGCAGTTTAGAAGGGGCTATGAACACTGAAGCTTTCTTT.